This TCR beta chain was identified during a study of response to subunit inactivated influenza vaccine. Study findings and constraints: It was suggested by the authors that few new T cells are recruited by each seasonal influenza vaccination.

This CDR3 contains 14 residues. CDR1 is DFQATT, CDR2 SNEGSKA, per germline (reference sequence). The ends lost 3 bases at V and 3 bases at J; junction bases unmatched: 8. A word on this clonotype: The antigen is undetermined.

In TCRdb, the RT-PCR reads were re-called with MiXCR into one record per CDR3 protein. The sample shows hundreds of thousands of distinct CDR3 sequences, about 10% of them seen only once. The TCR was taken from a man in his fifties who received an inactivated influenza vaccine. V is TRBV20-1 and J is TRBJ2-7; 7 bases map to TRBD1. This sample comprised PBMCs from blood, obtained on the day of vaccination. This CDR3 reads CSASPRQGFYEQYF. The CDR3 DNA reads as TGCAGTGCTAGTCCAAGACAGGGATTCTACGAGCAGTACTTC.